A single sample gave rise to the 24 T cell receptor beta chains below, sequenced in a study of blood T cell repertoires in COVID-19. Only in-frame clones appear in the TCRdb table, and some are missing; sequencing was by immunoSEQ multiplex PCR. Altogether approximately 500,000 clones are present, roughly 91% being singletons, with the ten largest covering less than 9.5%. The specimen was peripheral blood. The receptor set was obtained from a woman in her fifties or sixties with COVID-19, enrolled during active disease.

The chain has TRBV7-8 and TRBJ2-1; 9 bases match TRBD2. Per the germline V gene, CDR1 is SGHVS and CDR2 is FQNEAQ. The CDR3 spans 16 residues. The trim removed 5 bases at V and 6 bases at J, leaving 11 bases unmatched. The CDR3 nucleotides are TGTGCCAGCAGCCCCAGTATTCGGCGGGGGGGCAATGAGCAGTTCTTC. Protein: CASSPSIRRGGNEQFF.

The chain employs TRBV7-9 and TRBJ2-6; D may be TRBD2 (6 bases). The V and J ends lost 0 bases and 0 bases respectively, with 9 bases between them. The germline V gene has CDR1 SEHNR and CDR2 FQNEAQ (reference sequence). The CDR3 is 17 amino acids. The CDR3 sequence: CASSLAGGRSGANVLTF. Written as DNA, the CDR3 is TGTGCCAGCAGCTTAGCGGGGGGTCGCTCTGGGGCCAACGTCCTGACTTTC.

The chain has TRBV28 and TRBJ2-1, with 7 bases matching TRBD1. The CDR3 is made up of 15 amino acids. V shed 8 bases, J shed 8 bases, and the junction held 15 bases outside the gene matches. Germline CDR1 and CDR2: MDHEN and SYDVKM. CDR3 sequence: CASAAGRQGVDEQFF. The CDR3 coding sequence is TGTGCCAGCGCGGCGGGTAGACAGGGAGTAGATGAGCAGTTCTTC.

Worth noting for this clone: This sample includes further DNA sequences coding for the same CDR3. The V gene is TRBV27, the J gene TRBJ2-2, with D perhaps TRBD2 (5 bases). Germline V gene lookup returns CDR1 MNHEY and CDR2 SMNVEV (reference sequence). V lost 3 bases and J 1 base, leaving 6 bases between the germline ends. The CDR3 is 14 amino acids. As DNA, the CDR3 is TGTGCCAGCAGTTTGGGAGTGAACACCGGGGAGCTGTTTTTT. It encodes CASSLGVNTGELFF.

The count of this clone is one. The rearrangement joins TRBV4-1 to TRBJ1-5; 7 bases align to TRBD1. V lost 4 bases, J lost 7 bases, and 4 bases stayed unmatched. Germline-derived CDR1 and CDR2 are MGHRA and YSYEKL. This CDR3 has 13 residues. This chain's CDR3 is CASSLWTGQPQHF. Written as DNA, the CDR3 is TGCGCCAGCAGCCTCTGGACAGGCCAGCCCCAGCATTTT.

This clone showed up just once. J is TRBJ1-5 and V is TRBV7-9; D ambiguous. Germline-derived CDR1 and CDR2 are SEHNR and FQNEAQ (reference sequence). The CDR3 is 13 amino acids. V was shortened by 3 bases and J by 4 bases, with 7 bases between the two germline ends. CDR3 bases: TGTGCCAGCAGCTTGACGGAGAATCAGCCCCAGCATTTT. Translation gives CASSLTENQPQHF.

The rearrangement links TRBV9 to TRBJ2-3; 12 bases agree with TRBD2. Germline V gene data show CDR1 as SGDLS and CDR2 as YYNGEE. The CDR3 is 19 amino acids. The V and J ends lost 3 bases and 6 bases, in that order; junction bases with no gene match: 17. The CDR3 loop reads CASSAPLAGGIRRPDTQYF. The DNA of the CDR3 is TGTGCCAGCAGCGCGCCCCTAGCGGGGGGGATCCGCCGCCCCGATACGCAGTATTTT.

The chain joins TRBV4-2 to TRBJ2-2; 14 nucleotides match TRBD2. The germline V gene has CDR1 LGHNA and CDR2 YNFKEQ. The trim removed 4 bases at V and 7 bases at J, leaving 11 bases unmatched. CDR3 length: 18 residues. The CDR3 DNA reads TGTGCCAGCAGCCTTAAGACTAGCGGGGGGGCCGTGGGCGGGGAGCTGTTTTTT. Its translation is CASSLKTSGGAVGGELFF.

The chain couples TRBV2 to TRBJ2-1; TRBD2 matches at 12 bases. The CDR3 totals 14 residues. V shed 5 bases, J shed 7 bases, and the junction held 3 bases outside the gene matches. Germline V CDR1 and CDR2: SNHLY, FYNNEI. The CDR3 bases are TGTGCCAGCAGTAGGACTAGCGGGGCAAATGAGCAGTTCTTC. Translating it yields CASSRTSGANEQFF.

This chain connects TRBV5-1 to TRBJ1-1; 7 bases align to TRBD1. Per the germline V gene, CDR1 is SGHRS and CDR2 is YFSETQ. This CDR3 has 13 residues. Trimming removed 0 bases from V and 6 bases from J; junction bases left unmatched: 2. CDR3 sequence: CASSLGTGAEAFF. The DNA of the CDR3 is TGCGCCAGCAGCTTGGGGACAGGTGCTGAAGCTTTCTTT.

The gene calls are TRBV14 and TRBJ1-1; D is unclear. Germline CDR1 reads SGHDN; CDR2 reads FVKESK. V was clipped by 1 base and J by 7 bases, with 7 bases between them. CDR3 length: 12 amino acids. The chain's CDR3 is CASSQVSGEAFF. The CDR3 DNA reads TGTGCCAGCAGCCAAGTATCGGGTGAAGCTTTCTTT.

The chain combines TRBV27 with TRBJ2-1, with 10 bases matching TRBD1. The CDR3 is 14 amino acids. Per germline, CDR1 MNHEY and CDR2 SMNVEV (reference sequence). The V and J ends lost 7 bases and 6 bases, in that order; junction bases with no gene match: 6. CDR3 loop: CASTRDRGSNEQFF. In nucleotides, the CDR3 is TGTGCCAGCACTCGGGACAGGGGTTCCAATGAGCAGTTCTTC.

V usage is TRBV10-3 and J usage is TRBJ2-1, with TRBD2 identical over 7 bases. Trimming at V came to 0 bases and at J to 4 bases, leaving 6 bases not matched to a gene. CDR3 length: 16 amino acids. CDR1 is ENHRY and CDR2 is SYGVKD in the germline V gene. Here the CDR3 DNA reads TGTGCCATCAGTGAGTCGGGAAAGGGACTATACAATGAGCAGTTCTTC. Residues: CAISESGKGLYNEQFF.

In its sample, this clone was seen a few times. The chain employs TRBV30 and TRBJ1-3; 7 positions agree with TRBD1. The CDR3 has 16 residues. Losses at the gene ends were 5 bases for V and 0 bases for J; bases not matched to a gene: 10. The germline CDR1 and CDR2 sequences are GTSNPN and SVGIG (reference sequence). Written as DNA, the CDR3 is TGTGCCTGGTCTAGGGAGCCAGGGGGCTCTGGAAACACCATATATTTT. Translation: CAWSREPGGSGNTIYF. Filled out from reference TRBV30 and TRBJ1-3, the complete variable domain reads SQTIHQWPATLVQPVGSPLSLECTVEGTSNPNLYWYRQAAGRGLQLLFYSVGIGQISSEVPQNLSASRPQDRQFILSSKKLLLSDSGFYLCAWSREPGGSGNTIYFGEGSWLTVV.

V is TRBV10-2 and J is TRBJ1-2; TRBD1 might be the D (5 bases). Between the trimmed V and J ends, which lost 3 bases and 4 bases, there was a span of 6 bases. This CDR3 is 12 amino acids long. Germline V gene sequence: CDR1 WSHSY, CDR2 SAAADI. CDR3 DNA: TGCGCCAGCAGTGAAGACAGCTATGGCTACACCTTC. This gives the protein CASSEDSYGYTF.

The count of this clone is one. This chain joins TRBV12-5 and TRBJ2-7; D possibly corresponds to TRBD2 (5 bases). Trimming shortened V by 0 bases and J by 1 base, and 10 bases separated the two germline ends. The CDR3 loop spans 15 amino acids. Per germline, CDR1 LGHNT and CDR2 FRNRAP. The CDR3 sequence is CASGLVLRGSYEQYF. The CDR3 DNA reads as TGTGCTAGTGGTTTGGTACTTCGAGGGTCCTACGAGCAGTACTTC. Based on the CDR3 plus reference TRBV12-5 and TRBJ2-7, the full variable domain is DARVTQTPRHKVTEMGQEVTMRCQPILGHNTVFWYRQTMMQGLELLAYFRNRAPLDDSGMPKDRFSAEMPDATLATLKIQPSEPRDSAVYFCASGLVLRGSYEQYFGPGTRLTVT.

The chain carries TRBV18 and TRBJ2-7; 8 nucleotides match TRBD1. Germline V gene sequence: CDR1 KGHSH, CDR2 LQKENI. V gave up 6 bases and J gave up 6 bases; unmatched junction bases: 7. The CDR3 is made up of 13 amino acids. The CDR3 reads CASSTGESGEQYF. The DNA of the CDR3 is TGTGCCAGCTCGACAGGGGAATCAGGCGAGCAGTACTTC.

V is TRBV7-6 and J is TRBJ1-6, with no clear D. The CDR3 totals 17 residues. The germline gives CDR1 SGHVS, CDR2 FNYEAQ. Trimming pared 5 bases from V and 4 bases from J, leaving 18 bases between. The CDR3 DNA sequence: TGTGCCAGCAGCCCCTTAGTGGTAGATCCTTATAATTCACCCCTCCACTTT. This sequence encodes CASSPLVVDPYNSPLHF.

This clone has a single count. The chain carries TRBV27 and TRBJ1-2, with no clear D. The CDR3 length is 13 residues. In germline, CDR1 is MNHEY, CDR2 SMNVEV (reference sequence). V lost 2 bases and J 4 bases, leaving 8 bases between the germline ends. The CDR3 bases are TGTGCCAGCAGTTTACAGGCCTCCTATGGCTACACCTTC. The encoded protein is CASSLQASYGYTF.

This clone has a single count. One end of the junction fails to match germline, which may point to a read error. The V and J genes are TRBV6-1 and TRBJ1-2, with D perhaps matching TRBD1 (5 bases). Germline assignment: CDR1 MNHNS and CDR2 SASEGT. There are 13 residues in the CDR3. CDR3 in DNA: TGTGCCAGCAGGGAAGACAGCCTCTTGGGCTACACCTTC. Protein: CASREDSLLGYTF.

This clone was picked up a small number of times. This sequence joins TRBV19 and TRBJ1-3; tentative D call: TRBD1 (5 bases). This CDR3 comprises 16 residues. Germline CDR1 LNHDA, CDR2 SQIVND (reference sequence). V was pared by 5 bases and J by 2 bases, with 16 bases between. CDR3: CASSRTGAQPGNTIYF. CDR3 sequence (DNA): TGTGCCAGTAGTCGTACAGGAGCACAGCCTGGAAACACCATATATTTT.

The CDR3 sequence: CASSPGGGSNTGELFF. The CDR3 nucleotides are TGTGCCAGCAGTCCCGGCGGGGGTTCGAACACCGGGGAGCTGTTTTTT. V and J are TRBV3-1 (or the pseudogene TRBV3-2) and TRBJ2-2, with 7 positions matching TRBD2. V lost 6 bases, J lost 0 bases, and 7 bases stayed unmatched. The length of the CDR3 is 16 residues. Per the germline V gene, CDR1 is LGHDT and CDR2 is YNNKEL (reference sequence).

The chain is built from TRBV7-2 and TRBJ1-4, with TRBD1 matching over 7 bases. This CDR3 comprises 14 residues. Germline assignment: CDR1 SGHTA and CDR2 FQGNSA. J gave up 4 bases and V 1 base, and 0 bases lay outside the gene matches. CDR3 in amino acids: CASSLDRGNEKLFF. The CDR3 DNA follows: TGTGCCAGCAGCTTAGACAGGGGTAATGAAAAACTGTTTTTT.

The chain couples TRBV21-1 to TRBJ1-2; the table's TRBD1 call for D was not verified on the DNA. TRBV21-1 is marked as a pseudogene. CDR3 size: 15 residues. In DNA, the CDR3 is TGTGCCAGCAGCAAAGCCCGCAGTCTTAACTATGGCTACACCTTC. Encoded protein: CASSKARSLNYGYTF.